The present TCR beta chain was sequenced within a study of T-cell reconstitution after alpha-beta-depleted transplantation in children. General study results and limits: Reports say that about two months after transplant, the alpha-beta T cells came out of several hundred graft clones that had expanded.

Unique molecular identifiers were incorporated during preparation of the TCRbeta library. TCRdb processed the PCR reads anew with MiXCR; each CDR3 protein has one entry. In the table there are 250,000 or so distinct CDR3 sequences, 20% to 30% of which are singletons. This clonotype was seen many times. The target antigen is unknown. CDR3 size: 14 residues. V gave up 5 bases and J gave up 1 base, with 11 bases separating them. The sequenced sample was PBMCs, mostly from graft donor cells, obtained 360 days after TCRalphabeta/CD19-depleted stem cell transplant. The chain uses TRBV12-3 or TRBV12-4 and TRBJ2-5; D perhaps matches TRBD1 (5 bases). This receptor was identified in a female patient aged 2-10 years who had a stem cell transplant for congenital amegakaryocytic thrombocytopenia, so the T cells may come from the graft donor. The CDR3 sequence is CASSVRGTQETQYF. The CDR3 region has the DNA TGTGCCAGCAGTGTAAGGGGCACCCAAGAGACCCAGTACTTC.